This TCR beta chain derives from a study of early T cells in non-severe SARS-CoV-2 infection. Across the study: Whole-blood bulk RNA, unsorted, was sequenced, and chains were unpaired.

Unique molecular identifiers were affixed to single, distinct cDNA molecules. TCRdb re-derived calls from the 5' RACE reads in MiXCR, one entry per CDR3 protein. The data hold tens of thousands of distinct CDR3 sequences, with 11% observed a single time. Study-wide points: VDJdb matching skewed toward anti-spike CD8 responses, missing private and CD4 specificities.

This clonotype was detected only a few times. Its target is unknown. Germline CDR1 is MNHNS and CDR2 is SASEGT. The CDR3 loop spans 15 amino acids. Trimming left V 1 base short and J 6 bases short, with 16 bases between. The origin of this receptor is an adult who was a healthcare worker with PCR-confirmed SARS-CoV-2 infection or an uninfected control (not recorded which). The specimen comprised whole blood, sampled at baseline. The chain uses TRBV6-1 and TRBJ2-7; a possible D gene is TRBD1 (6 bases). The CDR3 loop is CASSEGSAGGGEQYF. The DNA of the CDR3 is TGTGCCAGCAGTGAAGGTAGTGCTGGGGGCGGCGAGCAGTACTTC.